The clone carrying this T cell receptor beta chain has at least ten counts. Its antigen remains unidentified. TCRdb independently ran MiXCR on the 5' RACE reads; one entry per CDR3 protein. The sample records approximately 600,000 distinct CDR3 sequences, 9% to 10% being singletons. This entry belongs to a study of identical twins. The V and J ends lost 2 bases and 7 bases, in that order; junction bases with no gene match: 6. Germline CDR1 reads SGHRS; CDR2 reads YFSETQ. The CDR3 totals 15 residues. Broader study findings: Conclusions relied on cross-sectional statistical analysis, not following the same donors. Weaker excess twin sharing was observed in beta out-of-frame sequences.

The sample also formed part of further work on yellow fever vaccine responses in identical twins.

The clonotype comes from a woman younger than 30 in good health. Sample: PBMCs. This chain joins TRBV5-1 and TRBJ2-1, with 10 bases fitting TRBD2. The CDR3 DNA follows: TGCGCCAGCAGCTTCAGCGGGGGGGCCGGGAATGAGCAGTTCTTC. This translates into CASSFSGGAGNEQFF.